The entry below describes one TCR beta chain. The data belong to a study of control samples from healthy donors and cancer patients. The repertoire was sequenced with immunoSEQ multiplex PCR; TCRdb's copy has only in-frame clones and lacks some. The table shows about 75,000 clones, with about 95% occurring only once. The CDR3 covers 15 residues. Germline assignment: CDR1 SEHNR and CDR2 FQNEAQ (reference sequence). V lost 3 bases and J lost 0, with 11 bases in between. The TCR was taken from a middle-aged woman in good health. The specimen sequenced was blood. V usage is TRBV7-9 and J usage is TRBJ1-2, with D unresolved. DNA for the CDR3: TGTGCCAGCAGCTTTCCCTACCAAGCTAACTATGGCTACACCTTC. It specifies CASSFPYQANYGYTF.